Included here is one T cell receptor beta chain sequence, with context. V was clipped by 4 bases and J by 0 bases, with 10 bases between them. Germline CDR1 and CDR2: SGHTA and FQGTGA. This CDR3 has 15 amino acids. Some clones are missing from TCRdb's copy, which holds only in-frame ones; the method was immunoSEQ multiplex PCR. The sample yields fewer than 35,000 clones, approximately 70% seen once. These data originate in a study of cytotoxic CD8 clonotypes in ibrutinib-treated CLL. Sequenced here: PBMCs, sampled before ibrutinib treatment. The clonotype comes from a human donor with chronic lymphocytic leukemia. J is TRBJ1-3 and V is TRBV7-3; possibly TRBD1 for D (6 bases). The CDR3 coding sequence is TGTGCCAGCAGCTCCGGACAGTCCTCTGGAAACACCATATATTTT. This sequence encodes CASSSGQSSGNTIYF.